Following are 9 T cell receptor beta chains from one sample sequenced in a study of shared clonotypes between healthy human individuals. Assay used: immunoSEQ multiplex PCR; TCRdb lists only in-frame clones, some missing. The table includes about 700,000 clones, approximately 79% detected once. Sequencing was performed on memory CD4+ T cells sorted from blood. Subset here: CD45RA-negative fraction. The source of these receptors is a woman in her thirties in good health.

This clone was counted ten times or more. Other DNA variants within this sample encode the same CDR3. The chain has TRBV10-1 and TRBJ2-7, with 12 bases aligning to TRBD2. V lost 2 bases and J lost 3; bases outside the gene matches: 2. The CDR3 is 15 residues long. CDR1 WNHNN and CDR2 SYGVQD come from the germline V gene (reference sequence). As DNA, the CDR3 is TGCGCCAGCAGTGAGGGACTAGCGGGAATCTACGAGCAGTACTTC. Its translation: CASSEGLAGIYEQYF.

CDR3 residues: CASSQWQSSYNEQFF. The CDR3 coding sequence is TGTGCCAGCAGTCAGTGGCAGAGCTCCTACAATGAGCAGTTCTTC. J is TRBJ2-1 and V is TRBV27; no firm D call. CDR1 and CDR2 (germline): MNHEY, SMNVEV (reference sequence). Trimming removed 5 bases at V and 0 bases at J, with 11 bases between. CDR3 length: 15 amino acids.

This clone has a handful of counts. The chain carries TRBV15 and TRBJ2-1, with 15 bases lining up with TRBD2. CDR3 size: 18 residues. The V gene's germline CDR1 is LNHNV and CDR2 YYDKDF (reference sequence). V was clipped by 0 bases and J by 7 bases; unmatched bases: 7. The CDR3 here is CATSRDIGLAGGGNEQFF. CDR3 DNA: TGTGCCACCAGCAGAGACATCGGACTAGCGGGAGGGGGAAATGAGCAGTTCTTC.

The V call is TRBV2, the J call TRBJ1-1; 8 nucleotides match TRBD1. Unmatched junction bases numbered 10, after V lost 3 bases and J lost 4 bases. Germline V CDR1 and CDR2: SNHLY, FYNNEI. The CDR3 totals 16 residues. For the CDR3, the DNA is TGTGCCAGCAGTGACAGGGGGCGCGGAGTGGTCACTGAAGCTTTCTTT. It translates to CASSDRGRGVVTEAFF.

This clone was seen only a few times. Additional DNA sequences in this sample encode the identical CDR3. The chain employs TRBV10-3 and TRBJ2-3; possibly TRBD2 for D (6 bases). Per germline, CDR1 ENHRY and CDR2 SYGVKD. The length of the CDR3 is 12 residues. V dropped 10 bases and J dropped 2 bases, with 10 bases sitting between them. The DNA of the CDR3 is TGTGCCACCGGGGACTCCACAGATACGCAGTATTTT. Encoded protein: CATGDSTDTQYF.

V usage is TRBV5-6 and J usage is TRBJ2-3; 8 bases match TRBD2. The V and J ends lost 0 bases and 4 bases, in that order; junction bases with no gene match: 10. This CDR3 region has 17 residues. Germline values: CDR1 SGHDT, CDR2 YYEEEE. CDR3: CASSLVLTGGPPDTQYF. For the CDR3, the DNA is TGTGCCAGCAGCTTGGTTTTGACGGGAGGGCCCCCAGATACGCAGTATTTT.

CDR3: CASSSGLAGGGDEQFF. Here the CDR3 DNA reads TGTGCCAGCAGTTCCGGACTAGCGGGAGGCGGGGATGAGCAGTTCTTC. This chain connects TRBV28 to TRBJ2-1, with TRBD2 identical over 14 bases. The CDR3 totals 16 residues. The germline gives CDR1 MDHEN, CDR2 SYDVKM. V lost 4 bases to trimming and J lost 8 bases; unmatched junction nucleotides: 7.

CDR3 coding DNA: TGCGCCAGCAGCCAAGGTTCGCTAGCGGGAGGGGGGAATGAGCAGTTCTTC. Translation: CASSQGSLAGGGNEQFF. The V and J genes are TRBV4-1 and TRBJ2-1; 12 nucleotides line up with TRBD2. CDR1 and CDR2 from the germline V gene are MGHRA and YSYEKL. This CDR3 has 17 residues. The trim removed 1 base at V and 7 bases at J, leaving 8 bases unmatched.

The chain uses TRBV11-2 and TRBJ2-3; the match to TRBD2 covers 15 bases. The V gene end was trimmed by 3 bases and the J gene end by 10 bases; junction bases not matched to a gene: 11. Germline V lookup: CDR1 SGHAT, CDR2 FQNNGV. The CDR3 covers 17 residues. The CDR3: CASSLARTSGRAGAQYF. The CDR3 nucleotides read TGTGCCAGCAGCTTGGCCAGGACTAGCGGGAGGGCCGGCGCGCAGTATTTT. Combining the CDR3 with reference TRBV11-2 and TRBJ2-3 gives the whole variable domain EAGVAQSPRYKIIEKRQSVAFWCNPISGHATLYWYQQILGQGPKLLIQFQNNGVVDDSQLPKDRFSAERLKGVDSTLKIQPAKLEDSAVYLCASSLARTSGRAGAQYFGPGTRLTVL.